This TCR beta chain was sequenced during a study of blood T cells in healthy people across ages. Study-wide context: About one barcoded beta molecule per two T cells was the capture yield of template switching.

V lost 1 base and J 2 bases, leaving 10 bases between the germline ends. CDR1 SGHKS and CDR2 YYEKEE come from the germline V gene (reference sequence). The length of the CDR3 is 16 residues. Points from the study as a whole: Diversity estimated from one million T cells was considered an underestimate.

Total RNA, at least 6 micrograms per sample, came from PBMCs. This clonotype was seen a handful of times. The antigen remains unidentified. Sample-barcoded 5' priming and a J-beta primer mix drove a second PCR of roughly 7 to 11 cycles. TCRdb processed the 5' RACE reads anew with MiXCR; each CDR3 protein has one entry. The sample yields 1.5 million to 2 million distinct CDR3 sequences, about 28% seen once. The chain couples TRBV5-5 to TRBJ2-6; D not certain. The clonotype originates from a woman in her 30s in good health. The source material was blood. CDR3 sequence (DNA): TGTGCCAGCAGCTTGTCCCAGCTCGCTGGGGCCAACGTCCTGACTTTC. This codes for CASSLSQLAGANVLTF. Based on the CDR3 plus reference TRBV5-5 and TRBJ2-6, the full variable domain is DAGVTQSPTHLIKTRGQQVTLRCSPISGHKSVSWYQQVLGQGPQFIFQYYEKEERGRGNFPDRFSARQFPNYSSELNVNALLLGDSALYLCASSLSQLAGANVLTFGAGSRLTVL.